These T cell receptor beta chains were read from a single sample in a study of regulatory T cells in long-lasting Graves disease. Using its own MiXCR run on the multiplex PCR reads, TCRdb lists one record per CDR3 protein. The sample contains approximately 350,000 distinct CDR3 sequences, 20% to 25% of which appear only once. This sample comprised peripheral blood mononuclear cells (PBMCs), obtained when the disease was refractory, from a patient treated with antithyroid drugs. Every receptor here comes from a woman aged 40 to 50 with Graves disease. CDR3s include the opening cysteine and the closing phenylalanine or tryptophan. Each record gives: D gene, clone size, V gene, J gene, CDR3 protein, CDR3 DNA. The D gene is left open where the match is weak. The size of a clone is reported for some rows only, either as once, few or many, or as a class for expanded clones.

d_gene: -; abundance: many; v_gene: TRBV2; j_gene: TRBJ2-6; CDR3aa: CASRFNSGANVLTF; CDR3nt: TGTGCCAGCCGATTCAATTCTGGGGCCAACGTCCTGACTTTC
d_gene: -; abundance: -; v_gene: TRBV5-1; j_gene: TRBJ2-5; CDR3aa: CASSVGVWETQYF; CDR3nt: TGCGCCAGCAGCGTAGGGGTTTGGGAGACCCAGTACTTC
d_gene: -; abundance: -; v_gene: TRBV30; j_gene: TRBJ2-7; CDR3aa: CAWSAQAFEQYF; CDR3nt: TGTGCCTGGAGTGCACAGGCGTTCGAGCAGTACTTC
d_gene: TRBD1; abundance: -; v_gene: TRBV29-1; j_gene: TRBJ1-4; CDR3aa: CSVLVLQGGAEKLFF; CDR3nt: TGCAGCGTTCTTGTTCTTCAGGGGGGAGCTGAAAAACTGTTTTTT
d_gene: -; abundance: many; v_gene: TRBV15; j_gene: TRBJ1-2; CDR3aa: CATSRDTTGNYGYTF; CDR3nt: TGTGCCACCAGCAGAGATACCACAGGGAACTATGGCTACACCTTC
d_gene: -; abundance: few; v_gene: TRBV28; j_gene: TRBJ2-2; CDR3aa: CASSPGFVWDSATTGELFF; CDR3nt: TGTGCCAGCAGTCCCGGTTTCGTTTGGGACTCGGCAACCACCGGGGAGCTGTTTTTT
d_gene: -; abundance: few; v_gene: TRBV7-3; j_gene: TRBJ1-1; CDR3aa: CASSLAASLNTEAFF; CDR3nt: TGTGCCAGCAGCTTAGCGGCCAGCCTGAACACTGAAGCTTTCTTT
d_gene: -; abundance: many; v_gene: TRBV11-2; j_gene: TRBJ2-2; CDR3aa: CASSAVGTGELFF; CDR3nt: TGTGCCAGCAGCGCTGTGGGTACCGGGGAGCTGTTTTTT
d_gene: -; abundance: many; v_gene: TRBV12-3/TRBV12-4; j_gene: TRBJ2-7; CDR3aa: CASRQTRYEQYF; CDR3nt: TGTGCCAGCAGACAGACTCGCTACGAGCAGTACTTC
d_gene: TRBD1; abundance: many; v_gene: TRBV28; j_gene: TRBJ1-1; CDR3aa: CASSPTVRDRYLLNTEAFF; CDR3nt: TGTGCCAGCAGTCCCACAGTTAGGGACAGATACTTACTGAACACTGAAGCTTTCTTT
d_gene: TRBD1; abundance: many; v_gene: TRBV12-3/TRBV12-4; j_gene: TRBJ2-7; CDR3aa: CASSWGTGDDEQYF; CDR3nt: TGTGCCAGCAGTTGGGGGACAGGAGACGACGAGCAGTACTTC
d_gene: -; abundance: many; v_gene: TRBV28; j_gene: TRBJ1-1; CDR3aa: CASSYDSRLNTEAFF; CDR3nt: TGTGCCAGCAGTTACGACAGCCGATTGAACACTGAAGCTTTCTTT
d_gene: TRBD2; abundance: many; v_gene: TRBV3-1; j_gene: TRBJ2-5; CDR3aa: CASSQRPGGETQYF; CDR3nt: TGTGCCAGCAGCCAAAGGCCGGGAGGAGAGACCCAGTACTTC
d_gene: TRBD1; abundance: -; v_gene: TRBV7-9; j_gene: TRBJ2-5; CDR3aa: CASQPHGTAHAETQYF; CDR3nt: TGTGCCAGCCAGCCCCACGGGACAGCCCATGCGGAGACCCAGTACTTC
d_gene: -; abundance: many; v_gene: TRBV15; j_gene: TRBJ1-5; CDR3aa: CATSRQGQPQHF; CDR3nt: TGTGCCACCAGCAGACAGGGTCAGCCCCAGCATTTT
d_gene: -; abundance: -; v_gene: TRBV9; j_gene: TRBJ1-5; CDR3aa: CASSARGAANQPQHF; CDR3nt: TGTGCCAGCAGCGCCCGCGGGGCAGCCAATCAGCCCCAGCATTTT
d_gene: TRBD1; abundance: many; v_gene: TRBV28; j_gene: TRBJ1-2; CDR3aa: CASSFSGTGNGYTF; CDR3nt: TGTGCCAGCAGCTTTTCCGGGACAGGGAATGGCTACACCTTC
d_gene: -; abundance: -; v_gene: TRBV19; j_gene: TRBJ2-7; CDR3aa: CASSIPRGIPYEQYF; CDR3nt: TGTGCCAGTAGTATCCCCAGGGGAATACCCTACGAGCAGTACTTC
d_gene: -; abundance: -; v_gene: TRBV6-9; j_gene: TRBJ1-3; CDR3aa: CASSYRPGYGNTIYF; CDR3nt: TGTGCCAGCAGTTACCGACCGGGTTATGGAAACACCATATATTTT
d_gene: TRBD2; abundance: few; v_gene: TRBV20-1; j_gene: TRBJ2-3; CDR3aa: CSARASSGSQYF; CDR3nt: TGCAGTGCTAGAGCTTCTAGCGGGTCGCAGTATTTT
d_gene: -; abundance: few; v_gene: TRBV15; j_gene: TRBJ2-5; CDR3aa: CATSRPPETQYF; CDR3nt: TGTGCCACCAGCAGGCCTCCGGAGACCCAGTACTTC
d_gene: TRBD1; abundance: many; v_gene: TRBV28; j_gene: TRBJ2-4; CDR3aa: CASSGTGAAKNIQYF; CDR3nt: TGTGCCAGCAGTGGAACAGGGGCGGCCAAAAACATTCAGTACTTC
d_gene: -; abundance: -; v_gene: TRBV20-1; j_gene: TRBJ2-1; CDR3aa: CSAPRGLYLGVGQFF; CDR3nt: TGCAGTGCTCCTCGCGGACTGTATCTTGGTGTGGGGCAGTTCTTC
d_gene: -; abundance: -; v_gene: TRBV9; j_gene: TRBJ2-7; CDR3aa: CASSRGPAYEQYF; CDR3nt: TGTGCCAGCAGCCGCGGGCCAGCTTACGAGCAGTACTTC
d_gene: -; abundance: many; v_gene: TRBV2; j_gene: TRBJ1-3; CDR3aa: CASSGGYGNTIYF; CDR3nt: TGTGCCAGCAGTGGAGGGTATGGAAACACCATATATTTT
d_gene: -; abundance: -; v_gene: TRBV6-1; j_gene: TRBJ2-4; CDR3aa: CASSPGTGGNQNIQYF; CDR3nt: TGTGCCAGCAGTCCCGGGACTGGCGGGAATCAAAACATTCAGTACTTC
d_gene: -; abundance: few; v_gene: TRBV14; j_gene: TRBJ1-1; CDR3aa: CASSQVTGFLQNTEAFF; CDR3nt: TGTGCCAGCAGCCAAGTCACGGGGTTCCTACAGAACACTGAAGCTTTCTTT
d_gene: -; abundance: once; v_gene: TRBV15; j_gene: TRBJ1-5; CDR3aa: CATSRATPGWGQPQHF; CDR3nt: TGTGCCACCAGCAGAGCGACCCCCGGGTGGGGACAGCCCCAGCATTTT
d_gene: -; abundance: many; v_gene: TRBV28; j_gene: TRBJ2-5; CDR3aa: CASSLLLTGGTQYF; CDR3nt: TGTGCCAGCAGTTTATTACTCACCGGTGGGACCCAGTACTTC
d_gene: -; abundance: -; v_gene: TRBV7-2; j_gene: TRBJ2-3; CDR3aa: CASSLFEGNTDTQYF; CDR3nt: TGTGCCAGCAGCTTATTTGAGGGTAACACAGATACGCAGTATTTT
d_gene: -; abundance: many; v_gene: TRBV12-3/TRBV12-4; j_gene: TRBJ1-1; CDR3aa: CASRTRRVNTEAFF; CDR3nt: TGTGCCAGCAGGACCAGGAGGGTAAACACTGAAGCTTTCTTT
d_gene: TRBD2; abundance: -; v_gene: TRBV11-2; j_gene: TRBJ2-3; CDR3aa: CASSYIRTSGSTDTQYF; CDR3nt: TGTGCCAGCAGCTATATCAGGACTAGCGGGAGCACAGATACGCAGTATTTT
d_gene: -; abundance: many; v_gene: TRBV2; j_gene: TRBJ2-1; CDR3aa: CASNNPYPQFF; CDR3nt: TGTGCCAGCAACAACCCCTATCCCCAGTTCTTC
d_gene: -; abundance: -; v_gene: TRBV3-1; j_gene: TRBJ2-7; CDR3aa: CASSQIVSEQYF; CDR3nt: TGTGCCAGCAGCCAAATAGTAAGCGAGCAGTACTTC
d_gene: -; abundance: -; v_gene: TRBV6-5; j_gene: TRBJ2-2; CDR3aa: CASSYYTSAGELFF; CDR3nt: TGTGCCAGCAGTTACTACACCTCTGCGGGGGAGCTGTTTTTT
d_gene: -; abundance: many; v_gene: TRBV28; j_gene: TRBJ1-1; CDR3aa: CASSSPRQIQNTEAFF; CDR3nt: TGTGCCAGCAGTTCCCCTAGACAGATCCAGAACACTGAAGCTTTCTTT
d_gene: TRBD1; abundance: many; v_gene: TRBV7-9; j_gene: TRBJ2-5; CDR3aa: CASSSWTGQETQYF; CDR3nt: TGTGCCAGCAGCTCGTGGACAGGGCAAGAGACCCAGTACTTC
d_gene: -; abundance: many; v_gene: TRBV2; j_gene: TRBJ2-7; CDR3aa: CASRDESSYEQYF; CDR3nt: TGTGCCAGCAGGGACGAAAGCTCCTACGAGCAGTACTTC
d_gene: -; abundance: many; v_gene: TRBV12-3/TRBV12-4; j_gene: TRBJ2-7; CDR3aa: CASSFRAFGEQYF; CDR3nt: TGTGCCAGCAGTTTCCGGGCCTTCGGCGAGCAGTACTTC
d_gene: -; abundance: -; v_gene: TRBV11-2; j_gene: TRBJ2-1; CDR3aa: CASSCLERACDEQFF; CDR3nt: TGTGCCAGCAGCTGCCTAGAGAGGGCGTGCGATGAGCAGTTCTTC
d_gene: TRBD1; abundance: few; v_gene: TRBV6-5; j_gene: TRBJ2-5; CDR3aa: CASSYSRDRDIGAQYF; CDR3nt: TGTGCCAGCAGTTACTCGAGGGACAGGGACATCGGGGCCCAGTACTTC
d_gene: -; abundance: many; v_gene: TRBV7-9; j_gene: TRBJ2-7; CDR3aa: CASSVGGYEQYF; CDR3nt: TGTGCCAGCAGCGTCGGGGGTTACGAGCAGTACTTC
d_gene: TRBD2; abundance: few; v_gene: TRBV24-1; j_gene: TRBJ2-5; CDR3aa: CATSNTKAGGWQETQYF; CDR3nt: TGTGCCACCAGTAATACGAAGGCGGGAGGTTGGCAAGAGACCCAGTACTTC
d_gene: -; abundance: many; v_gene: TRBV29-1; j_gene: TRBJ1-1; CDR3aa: CSVEDAYLNTEAFF; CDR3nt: TGCAGCGTTGAGGACGCCTATCTGAACACTGAAGCTTTCTTT
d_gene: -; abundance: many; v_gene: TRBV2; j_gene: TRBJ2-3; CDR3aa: CASSEEGPSTDTQYF; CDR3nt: TGTGCCAGCAGCGAGGAGGGCCCAAGCACAGATACGCAGTATTTT
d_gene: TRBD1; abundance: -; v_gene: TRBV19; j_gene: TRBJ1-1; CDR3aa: CASSPKTGENTEAFF; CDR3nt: TGTGCCAGTAGTCCAAAAACAGGGGAGAACACTGAAGCTTTCTTT
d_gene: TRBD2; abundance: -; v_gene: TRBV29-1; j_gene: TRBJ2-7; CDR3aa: CSAASGAPYEQYF; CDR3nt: TGCAGCGCAGCTAGCGGGGCGCCCTACGAGCAGTACTTC
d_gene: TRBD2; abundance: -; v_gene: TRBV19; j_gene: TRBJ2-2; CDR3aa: CATQGLAGDGELFF; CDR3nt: TGTGCCACCCAGGGACTAGCGGGAGACGGGGAGCTGTTTTTT
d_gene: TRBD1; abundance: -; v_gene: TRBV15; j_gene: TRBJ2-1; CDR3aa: CATSSGGTGGNEQFF; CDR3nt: TGTGCCACCAGCAGCGGGGGGACAGGGGGCAATGAGCAGTTCTTC
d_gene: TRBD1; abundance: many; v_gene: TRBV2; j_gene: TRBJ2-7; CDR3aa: CASSEDRTGTYEQYF; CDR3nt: TGTGCCAGCAGTGAAGATCGGACAGGGACCTACGAGCAGTACTTC
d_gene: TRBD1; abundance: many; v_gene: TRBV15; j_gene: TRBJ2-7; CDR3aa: CATSSRQGAEEQYF; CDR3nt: TGTGCCACCAGCAGTAGACAGGGGGCGGAAGAGCAGTACTTC
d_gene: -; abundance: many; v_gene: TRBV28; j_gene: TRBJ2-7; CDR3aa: CASSFPAGKEQYF; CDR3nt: TGTGCCAGCAGTTTCCCCGCAGGGAAGGAGCAGTACTTC
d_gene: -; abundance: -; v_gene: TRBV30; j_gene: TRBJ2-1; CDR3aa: CAWSIGGEQFF; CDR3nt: TGTGCCTGGAGTATTGGCGGAGAGCAGTTCTTC
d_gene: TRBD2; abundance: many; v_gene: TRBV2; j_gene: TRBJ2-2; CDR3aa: CASRVRLAGINTGELFF; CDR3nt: TGTGCCAGCAGAGTCCGACTAGCGGGCATAAACACCGGGGAGCTGTTTTTT
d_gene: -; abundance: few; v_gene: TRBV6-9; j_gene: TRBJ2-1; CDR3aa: CASSYDLRAEQFF; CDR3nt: TGTGCCAGCAGTTACGACTTAAGGGCCGAGCAGTTCTTC
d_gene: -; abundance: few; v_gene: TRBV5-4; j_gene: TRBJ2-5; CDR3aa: CASSSTQETQYF; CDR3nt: TGTGCCAGCAGCTCGACCCAAGAGACCCAGTACTTC
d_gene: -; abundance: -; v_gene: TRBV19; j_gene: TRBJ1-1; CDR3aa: CASSIDLTAEAFF; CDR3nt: TGTGCCAGTAGTATAGATCTGACAGCTGAAGCTTTCTTT
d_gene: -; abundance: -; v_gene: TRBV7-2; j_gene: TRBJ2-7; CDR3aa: CASSQSGGIFYEQYF; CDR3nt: TGTGCCAGCAGTCAGAGTGGGGGCATTTTCTACGAGCAGTACTTC
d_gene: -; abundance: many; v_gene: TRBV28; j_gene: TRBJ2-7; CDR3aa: CASSWGLLRDIHEQYF; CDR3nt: TGTGCCAGCAGTTGGGGCCTATTACGGGACATTCACGAGCAGTACTTC